The following is a TCR beta chain sequence with its context. TCRdb's copy holds only in-frame clones and misses some; the assay was immunoSEQ multiplex PCR. Counted here are about 400,000 clones, 86% occurring once; the ten biggest clones make up more than 1.4%. This sample stems from a study of blood T cell repertoires in COVID-19. Study overall: The analysed material was cDNA or gDNA that came from T cells, B-cell-depleted T cells, or PBMCs.

V lost 4 bases and J 2 bases, leaving 15 bases between the germline ends. The germline V gene has CDR1 SGHRS and CDR2 YFSETQ. The CDR3 spans 16 residues. The chain employs TRBV5-1 and TRBJ1-4; the D gene is possibly TRBD1 (5 bases). The TCR originated in a woman aged 25 to 45 with active or convalescent COVID-19. Sample: peripheral blood. Here the CDR3 DNA reads TGCGCCAGCAGCCCGAGCCCAGGGTCCACTAATGAAAAACTGTTTTTT. Residues: CASSPSPGSTNEKLFF.